A single sample gave rise to the 18 T cell receptor beta chains below, sequenced in a study of Ad26.COV2.S vaccination and SARS-CoV-2 variants (dated by TCRdb to the early 2020s). The receptor library was made with the immunoSEQ multiplex PCR assay. TCRdb's version of the immuneACCESS table is confined to in-frame rearrangements and falls short of the full clone set. An unresolved V gene accounts for under half of the shortfall where checked; the remainder is of unknown origin. The sample data list 410,000 or so clones, and approximately 92% of these were observed just once. Of the sample, roughly 1.7% falls within the top ten clones. The sample's treatment or condition label is to be understood as: roughly 20 received Ad26.COV2.S at low or high dose, single or two shots; about 5 received placebo; per-sample allocation not given. For vaccine and placebo recipients, repertoires were sequenced using samples collected on day 63 after the first injection.

Sequencing was performed on peripheral blood, taken in a trial of Ad26.COV2.S vaccine versus placebo. The receptors here all came from a person aged 18-65 years who received the Ad26.COV2.S COVID-19 vaccine or a placebo.

The chain joins TRBV7-6 to TRBJ1-6, with D possibly TRBD1 on 5 matching bases. The V end lost 1 base, the J end lost 8 bases, and 24 bases lay between the germline ends. Germline V gene data show CDR1 as SGHVS and CDR2 as FNYEAQ. The length of the CDR3 is 19 residues. CDR3 sequence (DNA): TGTGCCAGCAGCTTAGAAGGCTTCGGGGGGGGTGGCAGGCATTCACCCCTCCACTTT. The encoded protein is CASSLEGFGGGGRHSPLHF.

This clone appeared a single time. This chain uses TRBV19 with TRBJ1-1; D is unresolved. Between the trimmed V and J ends, which lost 3 bases and 4 bases, there was a span of 6 bases. CDR3 length equals 12 residues. Germline V CDR1 and CDR2: LNHDA, SQIVND (reference sequence). CDR3 sequence: CASSIMGTEAFF. The CDR3 bases are TGTGCCAGTAGTATCATGGGCACTGAAGCTTTCTTT.

Comment on this clone: The identical CDR3 is also encoded by other nucleotide sequences in the sample. The V call is TRBV18, the J call TRBJ1-2, with a possible D match to TRBD1 (5 bases). The germline CDR1 and CDR2 sequences are KGHSH and LQKENI. CDR3 length: 13 amino acids. Deletions cut 3 bases from V and 7 bases from J, with 12 bases between. The CDR3 sequence is CASSPQGTGGYTF. CDR3 nucleotides: TGTGCCAGCTCACCTCAGGGCACCGGTGGCTACACCTTC. The full variable domain, rest sourced from reference TRBV18 and TRBJ1-2, is NAGVMQNPRHLVRRRGQEARLRCSPMKGHSHVYWYRQLPEEGLKFMVYLQKENIIDESGMPKERFSAEFPKEGPSILRIQQVVRGDSAAYFCASSPQGTGGYTFGSGTRLTVV.

The DNA for the CDR3 is TGTGCCAGCAGTCTCCCGACGGAATCTAGCACAGATACGCAGTATTTT. Amino acid sequence: CASSLPTESSTDTQYF. V and J are TRBV28 and TRBJ2-3; no reliable D call. CDR1 MDHEN and CDR2 SYDVKM come from the germline V gene. This CDR3 spans 16 amino acids. Trimming left V 5 bases short and J 0 bases short, with 15 bases between. Based on the CDR3 plus reference TRBV28 and TRBJ2-3, the full variable domain is DVKVTQSSRYLVKRTGEKVFLECVQDMDHENMFWYRQDPGLGLRLIYFSYDVKMKEKGDIPEGYSVSREKKERFSLILESASTNQTSMYLCASSLPTESSTDTQYFGPGTRLTVL.

This chain uses TRBV28 with TRBJ2-1, with TRBD2 matching over 8 bases. The CDR3 length is 14 residues. The ends lost 10 bases at V and 9 bases at J; junction bases unmatched: 14. Germline V gene lookup returns CDR1 MDHEN and CDR2 SYDVKM. This CDR3 is CATKGKLSGSEQFF. CDR3 DNA: TGTGCCACCAAAGGGAAGCTAAGCGGGAGTGAGCAGTTCTTC.

The chain couples TRBV6-5 to TRBJ1-3; no clear D. V was clipped by 6 bases and J by 7 bases, with 10 bases between them. The CDR3 has 12 residues. Germline CDR1 is MNHEY and CDR2 is SVGAGI. The CDR3 nucleotides are TGTGCCAGCAGGAGCTGGACGAACACCATATATTTT. Translating it yields CASRSWTNTIYF.

V gene TRBV11-2 combines with J gene TRBJ1-3; D might be TRBD1 (6 bases). Germline CDR1 reads SGHAT; CDR2 reads FQNNGV. V was shortened by 6 bases and J by 4 bases, with 13 bases between the two germline ends. CDR3 length: 14 residues. The CDR3 coding sequence is TGTGCCAGCAGGGGGGGGGCAGCGGGAAACACCATATATTTT. Amino acids: CASRGGAAGNTIYF.

J is TRBJ1-1 and V is TRBV6-1; the match to TRBD1 covers 7 bases. Unmatched junction bases numbered 12, after V lost 2 bases and J lost 6 bases. Germline loops: CDR1 MNHNS, CDR2 SASEGT. The CDR3 covers 16 residues. This CDR3 reads CASSEYRGGTPAEAFF. CDR3 in DNA: TGTGCCAGCAGTGAATACAGGGGAGGAACCCCCGCTGAAGCTTTCTTT.

V and J are TRBV6-5 and TRBJ2-5, with TRBD2 identical over 12 bases. The CDR3 covers 13 residues. Looked up from germline, CDR1 is MNHEY and CDR2 is SVGAGI. CDR3 sequence: CALTSGGLETQYF. The CDR3 nucleotides read TGTGCTCTGACTAGCGGGGGTCTAGAGACCCAGTACTTC.

The chain carries TRBV24-1 and TRBJ2-2; 8 bases are a match to TRBD2. The V gene's germline CDR1 is KGHDR and CDR2 SFDVKD. The ends lost 3 bases at V and 7 bases at J; junction bases unmatched: 6. This CDR3 has 15 amino acids. This chain's CDR3 is CATSDAGGTYGELFF. The DNA for the CDR3 is TGTGCCACCAGTGATGCGGGGGGAACGTACGGGGAGCTGTTTTTT.

The gene calls are TRBV11-3 and TRBJ2-2; D ambiguous. The germline CDR1 and CDR2 sequences are SGHNT and YENEEA. CDR3 size: 14 residues. Trimming took 1 base from V and 7 from J, leaving 10 bases between them. The CDR3 here is CASSLGQTDGELFF. In DNA, the CDR3 is TGTGCCAGCAGCTTAGGACAAACCGACGGGGAGCTGTTTTTT.

This chain joins TRBV5-6 and TRBJ2-3; the match to TRBD1 covers 8 bases. Losses at the gene ends were 1 base for V and 3 bases for J; bases not matched to a gene: 10. This CDR3 contains 17 residues. Germline assignment: CDR1 SGHDT and CDR2 YYEEEE. In DNA form, the CDR3 reads TGTGCCAGCAGCTTGAAAGGGACAGGAAAACTTACAGATACGCAGTATTTT. The encoded protein is CASSLKGTGKLTDTQYF. Drawing the rest from reference TRBV5-6 and TRBJ2-3, the complete variable domain is DAGVTQSPTHLIKTRGQQVTLRCSPKSGHDTVSWYQQALGQGPQFIFQYYEEEERQRGNFPDRFSGHQFPNYSSELNVNALLLGDSALYLCASSLKGTGKLTDTQYFGPGTRLTVL.

This clone was recorded only once. The chain uses TRBV7-2 and TRBJ1-1; TRBD1 is a possible D gene (5 bases). Trimming took off 2 bases at V and 0 bases at J, with 13 bases between the two ends. The length of the CDR3 is 16 residues. The germline CDR1 and CDR2 sequences are SGHTA and FQGNSA. The CDR3 here is CASSLLGLTLNTEAFF. The CDR3 DNA reads TGTGCCAGCAGCTTACTGGGACTAACTCTGAACACTGAAGCTTTCTTT. Variable domain in full (rest from reference TRBV7-2 and TRBJ1-1): GAGVSQSPSNKVTEKGKDVELRCDPISGHTALYWYRQSLGQGLEFLIYFQGNSAPDKSGLPSDRFSAERTGGSVSTLTIQRTQQEDSAVYLCASSLLGLTLNTEAFFGQGTRLTVV.

Comment on this clone: The identical CDR3 is also encoded by other nucleotide sequences in the sample. The V and J genes are TRBV29-1 and TRBJ1-1; weak D call: TRBD1 (5 bases). Germline CDR1 SQVTM, CDR2 ANQGSEA. Trimming removed 3 bases at V and 4 bases at J, with 9 bases between. The CDR3 has 12 amino acids. CDR3 DNA sequence: TGCAGCGTTGATGTGGGGGGCACTGAAGCTTTCTTT. Its protein is CSVDVGGTEAFF.

This clone came up many times. The gene calls are TRBV2 and TRBJ1-5; the match to TRBD1 covers 7 bases. The V gene's germline CDR1 is SNHLY and CDR2 FYNNEI. The J segment lost 1 base and the V segment lost 6 bases, leaving 6 bases of the junction unmatched. The CDR3 has 15 amino acids. The CDR3 bases are TGTGCCAGCAGCGGGACAGTCACAAGCAATCAGCCCCAGCATTTT. It translates to CASSGTVTSNQPQHF.

The chain joins TRBV7-2 to TRBJ2-7; D is ambiguous. The ends were cut back, 1 base at V and 6 bases at J, with 10 bases in the middle. The germline V gene has CDR1 SGHTA and CDR2 FQGNSA. This CDR3 has 13 residues. This CDR3 reads CASSLDYPSEQYF. Written as DNA, the CDR3 is TGTGCCAGCAGCTTAGATTATCCATCCGAGCAGTACTTC.

The chain is built from TRBV11-2 and TRBJ2-7, with unresolved D. Germline CDR1 and CDR2: SGHAT and FQNNGV. This CDR3 has 13 residues. Trimming shortened V by 3 bases and J by 1 base, and 7 bases separated the two germline ends. CDR3 nucleotide sequence: TGTGCCAGCAGCTTCTTCTTTTCCTACGAGCAGTACTTC. Encoded protein: CASSFFFSYEQYF.

The chain has TRBV7-2 and TRBJ1-5; 7 bases align to TRBD1. Germline CDR1 reads SGHTA; CDR2 reads FQGNSA. The junction had 3 bases not matched to a gene; V was cut back by 5 bases and J by 2 bases. The CDR3 covers 14 residues. The CDR3 here is CASSNRGGNQPQHF. The CDR3 nucleotides read TGTGCCAGCAGCAACAGGGGTGGCAATCAGCCCCAGCATTTT.